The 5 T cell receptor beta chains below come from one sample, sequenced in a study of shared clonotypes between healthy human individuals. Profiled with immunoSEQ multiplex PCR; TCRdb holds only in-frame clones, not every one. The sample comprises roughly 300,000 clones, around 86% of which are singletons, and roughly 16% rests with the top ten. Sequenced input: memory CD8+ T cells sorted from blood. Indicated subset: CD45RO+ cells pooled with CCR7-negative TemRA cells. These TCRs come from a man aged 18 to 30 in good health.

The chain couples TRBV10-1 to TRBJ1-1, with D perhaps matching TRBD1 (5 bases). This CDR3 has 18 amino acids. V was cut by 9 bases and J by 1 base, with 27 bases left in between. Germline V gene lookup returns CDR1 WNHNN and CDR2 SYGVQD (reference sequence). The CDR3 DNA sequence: TGCGCCAGTTTTTTACTTCAGGGTGGTCGCACTGGGAACACTGAAGCTTTCTTT. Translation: CASFLLQGGRTGNTEAFF.

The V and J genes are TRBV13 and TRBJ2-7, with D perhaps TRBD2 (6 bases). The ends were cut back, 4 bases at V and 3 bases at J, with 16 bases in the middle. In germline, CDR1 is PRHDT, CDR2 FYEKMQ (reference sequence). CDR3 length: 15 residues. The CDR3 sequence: CASSSVRETNYEQYF. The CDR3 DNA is TGTGCCAGCAGCTCCGTCCGGGAGACCAACTACGAGCAGTACTTC.

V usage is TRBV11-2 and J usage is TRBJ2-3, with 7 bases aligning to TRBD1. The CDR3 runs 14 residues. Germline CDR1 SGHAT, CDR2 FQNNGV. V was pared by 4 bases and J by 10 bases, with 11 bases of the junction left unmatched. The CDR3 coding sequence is TGTGCCAGCAGCTCGATTAGGCCGGGACAGTCGCAGTATTTT. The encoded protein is CASSSIRPGQSQYF.

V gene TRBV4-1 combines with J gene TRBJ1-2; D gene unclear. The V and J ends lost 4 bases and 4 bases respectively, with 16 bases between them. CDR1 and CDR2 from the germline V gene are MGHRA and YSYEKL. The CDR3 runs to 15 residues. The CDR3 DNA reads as TGCGCCAGCAGCCTCCGAACCCCGCCGGGCTATGGCTACACCTTC. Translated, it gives CASSLRTPPGYGYTF.

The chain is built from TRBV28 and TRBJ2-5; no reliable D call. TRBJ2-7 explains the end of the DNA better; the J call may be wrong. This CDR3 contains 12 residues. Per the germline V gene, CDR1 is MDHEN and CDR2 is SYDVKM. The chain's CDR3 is CASSSLRLEQYF. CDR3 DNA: TGTGCCAGCAGTTCCCTGCGACTCGAGCAGTACTTC.